A single TCR beta chain is shown here with its context. Which antigen it targets is not known. No base-level quality is on record; no much larger clone is a single base apart. This sample stems from a study of T cells after yellow fever vaccination (dated by TCRdb to about 2019). Notes on the research overall: The SMART-Seq v4 Ultra Low Input RNA kit was used to prepare libraries from fractions with low cell numbers. Blood was drawn at multiple timepoints before and after primary and secondary immunization, with bulk PBMC replicates and cell subsets isolated. Two healthy male donors, one aged 18 to 30 and one aged 30 to 40 years, made up the cohort. To track T-cell clones before and after primary and booster YFV17D yellow fever vaccination, bulk TCR alpha and beta repertoires were sequenced longitudinally. Paper-wide results and their limitations: Compared with the primary T-cell response, the secondary T-cell response was faster but weaker, reaching its peak on day 5 rather than on day 15. Because only two donors were included in the study, the extent to which the findings can be generalized is limited. FACS-sorted repertoires could contain abundant contaminating clonotypes from the bulk population, so computational filtering was required. After the booster, most clones that had expanded after primary vaccination were detected again (about 95% of CD4 and more than 80% of CD8), suggesting broad maintenance of memory. A small share of clonotypes occurred in both CD4 and CD8 compartments, likely arising from convergent recombination.

Sequencing was performed on an Illumina NovaSeq 6000. TCR cDNA was synthesized by 5'RACE template switching, which introduced a universal primer site and unique molecular identifiers. cDNA synthesis was primed from both the TCR alpha and TCR beta constant segments. Library amplification involved two PCR steps, and the second step added sample barcodes and sequencing adapters. Sequencing of libraries was performed on Illumina HiSeq 2500 (2x100 bp) or NovaSeq (2x150 bp). Regarding the original processing steps: Demultiplexing of reads and collapsing into UMI consensus sequences were performed with MIGEC, and V(D)J alignment was carried out with MiXCR. Vaccine-responding clonotypes were defined with edgeR using replicate PBMC samples, requiring FDR below 0.01 and a log2 fold change above 5 up to day 15. Each bulk clonotype was labeled CD4 or CD8 based on which sequenced repertoire, CD4 or CD8, contained the clonotype at higher abundance. TCRdb reprocessed the public reads (quality trimming at Q25 with fastp, clone calling with MiXCR) and kept in-frame beta chains. One record per CDR3 amino acid sequence lists the most common genes and DNA. TCRdb, not the authors, supplied the V and J calls. Across this sample there are about 320,000 distinct CDR3 sequences, with about 4.5% seen only once. Approximately 19% of the sample comes from the top ten.

The treatment or condition label, as the study defines it: live attenuated yellow fever vaccine strain. At every blood-draw timepoint, two biological replicates of bulk PBMCs were collected. A standard Ficoll-Paque protocol was used to isolate PBMCs from peripheral blood. TriZol was used to extract RNA from bulk PBMCs, from CD4 and CD8 fractions, and from dextramer-positive and dextramer-negative fractions. The input for sequencing was PBMCs, taken 15 days after the yellow fever booster vaccination. The TCR originated in a man aged 18 to 35 who received the YFV17D yellow fever vaccine.

Here is the DNA: TGTGCCAGTAGTATCCAAGGCTGGGGAGCCCACGAGCAGTACTTC. It specifies CASSIQGWGAHEQYF. This chain is built from TRBV19 and TRBJ2-7; the D gene is perhaps TRBD2, on 5 matching bases. CDR1 and CDR2 are drawn from the germline V gene (reference sequence): LNHDA, SQIVND. The CDR3 numbers 15 residues from cysteine through phenylalanine. The retained sequence is limited to the CDR3, 45 bases, with the frame set at the first base. V is reduced by 3 bases and J by 5 bases, leaving a spacing of 17 bases between them.